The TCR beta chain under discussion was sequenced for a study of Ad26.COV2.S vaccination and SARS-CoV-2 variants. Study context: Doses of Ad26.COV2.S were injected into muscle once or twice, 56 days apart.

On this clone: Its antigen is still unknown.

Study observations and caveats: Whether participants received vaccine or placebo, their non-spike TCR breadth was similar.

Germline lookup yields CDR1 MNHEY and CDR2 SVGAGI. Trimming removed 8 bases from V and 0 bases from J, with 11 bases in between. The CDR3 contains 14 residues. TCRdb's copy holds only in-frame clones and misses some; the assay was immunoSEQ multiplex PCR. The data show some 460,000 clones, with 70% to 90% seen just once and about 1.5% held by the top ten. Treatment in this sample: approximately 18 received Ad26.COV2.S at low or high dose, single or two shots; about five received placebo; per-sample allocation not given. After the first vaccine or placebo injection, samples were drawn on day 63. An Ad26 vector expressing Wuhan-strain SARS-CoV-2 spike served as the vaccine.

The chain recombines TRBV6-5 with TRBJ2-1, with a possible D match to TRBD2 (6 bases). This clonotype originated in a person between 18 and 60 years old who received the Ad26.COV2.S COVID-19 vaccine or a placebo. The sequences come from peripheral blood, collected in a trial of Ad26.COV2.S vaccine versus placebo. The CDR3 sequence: CASRRESSYNEQFF. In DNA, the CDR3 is TGTGCCAGCCGCCGGGAGAGCTCCTACAATGAGCAGTTCTTC.